The present T cell receptor (beta chain) was sequenced within a study of T cell responses to AZD1222 COVID-19 vaccine. On the study more broadly: Recipients boosted at about 4 weeks or about 12 weeks are pooled.

Details on this clone: The antigen is unknown.

Measured with immunoSEQ multiplex PCR; TCRdb has only the in-frame clones, and not every one. The sample has 95,000 to 110,000 clones, 90% seen once; the top ten hold 4.5% to 5.5%. General study findings and limits: Two AZD1222 doses significantly raised spike-specific TCR breadth and depth over controls. At baseline, just a handful of AZD1222 recipients tested seropositive. Clonal diversity was possibly underestimated, and the donors were mostly white British, with more females.

With V trimmed by 5 bases and J by 2 bases, 1 base remained unmatched. In germline, CDR1 is MNHEY, CDR2 SVGEGT. This CDR3 contains 14 residues. The sequence was obtained from an adult in good health. Here the sequenced sample was peripheral blood, taken on day 0 of AZD1222 vaccination. J is TRBJ1-4 and V is TRBV6-2 or TRBV6-3, with 8 bases lining up with TRBD1. The CDR3 reads CASSPGGTNEKLFF. CDR3 bases: TGTGCCAGCAGTCCAGGGGGCACTAATGAAAAACTGTTTTTT.